This is a list of T cell receptor beta chains from one sample in a study of T cell changes during pregnancy in multiple sclerosis. Using immunoSEQ multiplex PCR, the repertoire was profiled, and TCRdb retains in-frame clones only, with some absent. The sample has about 38,000 clones, around 87% seen once. The sequences come from CD4+ T cells from peripheral blood mononuclear cells, collected in the second trimester of pregnancy. The source of these receptors is a female donor with multiple sclerosis, enrolled in a pregnancy study. CDR3s leave out the opening cysteine and the closing phenylalanine or tryptophan. The D gene is left open where the match is weak.

v_gene | d_gene | CDR3aa
TRBV15 | TRBD2 | ATSRDSLSGSISGELF
TRBV7-9 | NA | ASSLLSRGAGYT
TRBV30 | TRBD1 | AWTTGGHYGYT
TRBV29-1 | NA | SGTPPVKETQY
TRBV5-1 | TRBD2 | ASSLGLAEINEQF
TRBV28 | NA | ASSPPRGSSYNEQF
TRBV7-9 | TRBD1 | ASSEGTVGTEAF
TRBV5-6 | TRBD2 | ASSLPSGRVKETQY
TRBV19 | TRBD2 | ASSNVGTSGSTGELF
TRBV5-8 | NA | ASSQTGIHYGYT
TRBV7-7 | TRBD2 | ASSLDGGRAGETQY
TRBV5-6 | TRBD2 | ASSLRTSGRKNEQY
TRBV5-4 | TRBD2 | ASSRGTSGVQETQY
TRBV7-6 | NA | ASSYPGYGGYT
TRBV5-1 | TRBD2 | ASSLVAGGPSEQF
TRBV5-1 | NA | ASRVGSGNTIY
TRBV9 | TRBD2 | ASSVGLGGSYEQY
TRBV10-3 | NA | AISEGGSSTDTQY
TRBV28 | TRBD2 | ASSLTGGSREQY
TRBV6-4 | TRBD2 | ASSAGTSGRALF
TRBV5-6 | NA | ASSLTGPYEQY
TRBV6-1 | TRBD1 | ASTRTGVEKLF
TRBV30 | NA | AWSVQAGANVLT
TRBV2 | TRBD2 | ASSERASGGSGEQY
TRBV5-1 | NA | ASSASGGGHNEQF
TRBV13 | TRBD1 | ASSLATGGDGEQF
TRBV7-2 | TRBD1 | ASSSPGQNSGANVLT
TRBV11-3 | NA | ASSSAGQSNEQF
TRBV7-3 | TRBD2 | ASSLNSGVNTGELF
TRBV28 | NA | ASSPGTVTMEQF
TRBV19 | TRBD2 | ASSKAGGGVVTQY
TRBV6-5 | NA | ASSYSTFGTQY
TRBV11-2 | NA | ASSLGTPYEQY
TRBV28 | NA | ASSFSDRETQY
TRBV7-3 | TRBD2 | ASSPGGKDIQY
TRBV4-2 | NA | ASSPRSDTSGNTIY
TRBV4-3 | TRBD2 | ASSHFTSGSSYNEQF
TRBV2 | TRBD1 | ASRGQGIGNYGYT
TRBV9 | TRBD2 | ASSPRLGALAGTYNEQF
TRBV27 | NA | ASSFTGAGLRTEQF
TRBV6-5 | TRBD1 | ASRRTGMNTEAF